The 22 T cell receptor beta chains in this list originate from one sample, sequenced in a study of blood T cell repertoires in COVID-19. TCRdb's copy holds only in-frame clones and misses some; the assay was immunoSEQ multiplex PCR. The sample gives about 200,000 clones, approximately 84% of which show up once; 5.5% to 7% is in the top ten. Specimen: peripheral blood. The receptors stem from a man aged 80 or over with acute or convalescent COVID-19.

The V and J genes are TRBV15 and TRBJ2-3; D may be TRBD2 (6 bases). Germline-derived CDR1 and CDR2 are LNHNV and YYDKDF (reference sequence). V was trimmed by 2 bases and J by 1 base, leaving 19 bases between them. This CDR3 spans 18 amino acids. CDR3 nucleotide sequence: TGTGCCACCAGCAGATCTGACATAGCGGTCGTCGGCACAGATACGCAGTATTTT. Residues: CATSRSDIAVVGTDTQYF.

The CDR3 sequence is CASSVGLAGDRGTGELFF. The CDR3 DNA reads TGTGCCAGCAGCGTAGGACTAGCGGGAGATCGTGGCACCGGGGAGCTGTTTTTT. V and J are TRBV9 and TRBJ2-2; 12 bases agree with TRBD2. The CDR3 extends over 18 amino acids. V lost 0 bases to trimming and J lost 4 bases; unmatched junction nucleotides: 7. Germline V gene data show CDR1 as SGDLS and CDR2 as YYNGEE.

V usage is TRBV24-1 and J usage is TRBJ2-7; TRBD2 matches at 13 bases. V shed 3 bases and J 1 base; nucleotides not matched to a gene: 11. Germline V lookup: CDR1 KGHDR, CDR2 SFDVKD. The CDR3 has 19 amino acids. CDR3 protein: CATSDKTPGTSGTSYEQYV. In nucleotides, the CDR3 is TGTGCCACCAGTGATAAGACCCCGGGGACTAGCGGGACGTCCTACGAGCAGTACGTC.

The V and J genes are TRBV10-1 and TRBJ2-1; a weak D match, TRBD2 (6 bases). From germline, CDR1 is WNHNN and CDR2 SYGVQD (reference sequence). The CDR3 extends over 13 amino acids. V was trimmed by 0 bases and J by 10 bases, leaving 10 bases between them. The CDR3 spells CASSESGRREQFF. The DNA for the CDR3 is TGCGCCAGCAGTGAGTCGGGGAGGCGCGAGCAGTTCTTC.

The rearrangement joins TRBV30 to TRBJ1-2; D gene unclear. The germline gives CDR1 GTSNPN, CDR2 SVGIG (reference sequence). V was cut by 3 bases and J by 5 bases, with 16 bases left in between. The CDR3 covers 14 residues. The CDR3 DNA is TGTGCCTGGAGCGTCGACACAACATTTTATGGCTACACCTTC. This codes for CAWSVDTTFYGYTF.

This clone was detected once. The J gene is TRBJ2-3, the V gene TRBV7-2; 10 bases are a match to TRBD2. The CDR3 loop spans 16 amino acids. The J segment lost 4 bases and the V segment lost 6 bases, leaving 10 bases of the junction unmatched. The germline V gene has CDR1 SGHTA and CDR2 FQGNSA. CDR3 in amino acids: CASRKGAGGSADTQYF. Written as DNA, the CDR3 is TGTGCCAGCAGAAAGGGAGCGGGAGGGAGCGCAGATACGCAGTATTTT.

V and J are TRBV9 and TRBJ1-4, with 8 positions matching TRBD1. The CDR3 is made up of 15 amino acids. With V trimmed by 0 bases and J by 8 bases, 6 bases remained unmatched. Germline values: CDR1 SGDLS, CDR2 YYNGEE. The CDR3 region has the DNA TGTGCCAGCAGCGTAGCTACGGGGACAGGCGAAAAACTGTTTTTT. Translated: CASSVATGTGEKLFF.

This clone was recorded only once. This rearrangement joins TRBV19 to TRBJ1-5; 8 bases fit TRBD1. V gave up 3 bases and J gave up 6 bases; unmatched junction bases: 7. From germline, CDR1 is LNHDA and CDR2 SQIVND (reference sequence). The length of the CDR3 is 15 residues. The chain's CDR3 is CASSMTGERVQPQHF. The CDR3 DNA follows: TGTGCCAGTAGTATGACAGGGGAAAGGGTTCAGCCCCAGCATTTT.

The chain employs TRBV6-5 and TRBJ1-3, with D perhaps TRBD1 (5 bases). V dropped 6 bases and J dropped 1 base, with 10 bases sitting between them. This CDR3 has 14 residues. Germline V gene sequence: CDR1 MNHEY, CDR2 SVGAGI. As DNA, the CDR3 is TGTGCCAGCAGCCGGGGGGTTTCTGGAAACACCATATATTTT. It is translated as CASSRGVSGNTIYF.

This chain connects TRBV6-5 to TRBJ2-4; TRBD1 matches 12 bases. V gave up 4 bases and J gave up 9 bases; unmatched junction bases: 7. The CDR3 covers 15 residues. In germline, CDR1 is MNHEY, CDR2 SVGAGI. As DNA, the CDR3 is TGTGCCAGCAGTTTGGGACAGGGGGCGCTCGGCATTCAGTACTTC. Residues: CASSLGQGALGIQYF.

The DNA of the CDR3 is TGTGCCACCCAACCATACGGGGATAGCACAGATACGCAGTATTTT. This codes for CATQPYGDSTDTQYF. The chain links TRBV24-1 to TRBJ2-3; a weak D match, TRBD2 (5 bases). This CDR3 has 15 residues. Trimming removed 9 bases from V and 0 bases from J, with 15 bases in between. CDR1 KGHDR and CDR2 SFDVKD come from the germline V gene.

The rearrangement joins TRBV24-1 to TRBJ2-1; TRBD2 matches 8 bases. The CDR3 spans 16 residues. Germline V CDR1 and CDR2: KGHDR, SFDVKD. The V and J ends lost 4 bases and 6 bases, in that order; junction bases with no gene match: 10. The CDR3 DNA reads as TGTGCCACCAGTGACCCCCAGAGCGGGAGTCGCAATGAGCAGTTCTTC. Its translation: CATSDPQSGSRNEQFF.

The J gene is TRBJ2-1, the V gene TRBV24-1, with 10 positions matching TRBD1. This CDR3 comprises 17 residues. V lost 3 bases and J lost 4; bases outside the gene matches: 8. From germline, CDR1 is KGHDR and CDR2 SFDVKD. The CDR3 sequence: CATSDTTGGEMYNEQFF. CDR3 bases: TGTGCCACCAGTGATACGACAGGGGGCGAAATGTACAATGAGCAGTTCTTC.

The chain combines TRBV19 with TRBJ1-2; no definite D call. Germline V gene data show CDR1 as LNHDA and CDR2 as SQIVND (reference sequence). The V end was cut by 6 bases, the J end by 6 bases, with 14 bases between. The length of the CDR3 is 13 residues. In DNA, the CDR3 is TGTGCCAGTAGAGGGCGGGGTGGAGATGGCTACACCTTC. Protein sequence: CASRGRGGDGYTF.

The V and J genes are TRBV18 and TRBJ2-1, with 10 nucleotides matching TRBD1. The CDR3 covers 15 residues. CDR1 and CDR2 (germline): KGHSH, LQKENI. V lost 5 bases to trimming and J lost 3 bases; unmatched junction nucleotides: 4. This CDR3 is CASSRTGGNYNEQFF. CDR3 nucleotide sequence: TGTGCCAGCTCAAGGACAGGGGGTAACTACAATGAGCAGTTCTTC.

A word on this clone: Other DNA variants within this sample encode the same CDR3. The chain combines TRBV30 with TRBJ2-7; weak D call: TRBD1 (6 bases). Deletions cut 0 bases from V and 1 base from J, with 13 bases between. Germline CDR1 GTSNPN, CDR2 SVGIG (reference sequence). The CDR3 is made up of 15 amino acids. As DNA, the CDR3 is TGTGCCTGGAGTGTCCCCGGCAGGGGATCCTACGAGCAGTACTTC. Protein product: CAWSVPGRGSYEQYF.

The chain has TRBV9 and TRBJ2-5; 8 bases align to TRBD1. V was pared by 4 bases and J by 3 bases, with 8 bases of the junction left unmatched. The CDR3 loop spans 15 amino acids. The germline gives CDR1 SGDLS, CDR2 YYNGEE. The chain's CDR3 is CASSPRQDREETQYF. Written as DNA, the CDR3 is TGTGCCAGCAGCCCCCGACAGGACAGGGAAGAGACCCAGTACTTC.

The V call is TRBV9, the J call TRBJ2-1, with D uncertain. V was clipped by 3 bases and J by 5 bases, with 6 bases between them. The V gene's germline CDR1 is SGDLS and CDR2 YYNGEE. The CDR3 is made up of 12 amino acids. The CDR3 loop reads CASSGLDNEQFF. Written as DNA, the CDR3 is TGTGCCAGCAGCGGACTTGACAATGAGCAGTTCTTC.

The chain employs TRBV30 and TRBJ1-2, with no clear D. The CDR3 runs 14 residues. The germline V and J ends were trimmed by 2 bases and 3 bases, with 13 bases remaining between them. Looked up from germline, CDR1 is GTSNPN and CDR2 is SVGIG (reference sequence). The CDR3 sequence: CAWSPAGSDYGYTF. The DNA of the CDR3 is TGTGCCTGGAGTCCGGCGGGGTCGGACTATGGCTACACCTTC.

This rearrangement joins TRBV28 to TRBJ2-7; the match to TRBD2 covers 9 bases. Germline V lookup: CDR1 MDHEN, CDR2 SYDVKM. The CDR3 spans 12 residues. V trimming: 7 bases; J trimming: 4 bases; junction bases outside the gene matches: 2. CDR3: CASTSGKYEQYF. The CDR3 nucleotides are TGTGCCAGCACTAGCGGGAAATACGAGCAGTACTTC.

The chain uses TRBV19 and TRBJ1-4, with TRBD1 as a possible D gene (5 bases). Germline CDR1 reads LNHDA; CDR2 reads SQIVND (reference sequence). This CDR3 has 14 residues. V was pared by 5 bases and J by 8 bases, with 15 bases between. In nucleotides, the CDR3 is TGTGCCAGTAGTCCCCCAGGGAAGCGAGAAAAACTGTTTTTT. Its protein product is CASSPPGKREKLFF.

The V and J genes are TRBV19 and TRBJ1-1; D may be TRBD1 (5 bases). Trimming removed 6 bases from V and 6 bases from J, with 14 bases in between. Germline values: CDR1 LNHDA, CDR2 SQIVND (reference sequence). The CDR3 consists of 13 residues. The CDR3 protein is CASSITPGAEAFF. The DNA for the CDR3 is TGTGCCAGTAGCATCACCCCGGGGGCTGAAGCTTTCTTT.